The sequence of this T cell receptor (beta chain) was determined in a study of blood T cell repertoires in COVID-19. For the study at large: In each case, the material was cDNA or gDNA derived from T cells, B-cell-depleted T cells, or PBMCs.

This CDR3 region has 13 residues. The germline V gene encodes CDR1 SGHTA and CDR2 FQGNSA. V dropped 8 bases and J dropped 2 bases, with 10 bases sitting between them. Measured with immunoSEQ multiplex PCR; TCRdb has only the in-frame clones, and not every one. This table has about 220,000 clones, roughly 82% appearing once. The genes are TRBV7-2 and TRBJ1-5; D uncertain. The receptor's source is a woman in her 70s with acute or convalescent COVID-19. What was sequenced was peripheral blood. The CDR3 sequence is CASQEDGNQPQHF. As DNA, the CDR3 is TGTGCCAGCCAGGAGGACGGCAATCAGCCCCAGCATTTT.